This TCR beta chain is from a study of blood T cell repertoires in COVID-19. Germline CDR1 KGHSH, CDR2 LQKENI. Trimming shortened V by 4 bases and J by 0 bases, and 16 bases separated the two germline ends. The CDR3 extends over 16 amino acids. Sequencing used immunoSEQ multiplex PCR; TCRdb keeps in-frame clones, though not all of them. The table includes a few hundred thousand clones, roughly nine tenths detected once. This clonotype was obtained from a man younger than 35 who had recovered from COVID-19. Sequencing input: PBMCs or T cells enriched from blood (not recorded which). The V gene is TRBV18, the J gene TRBJ2-7; D remains unclear. The CDR3 DNA is TGTGCCAGCTCACTCCGAAGCTCTATAGCCTCCTACGAGCAGTACTTC. Its translation is CASSLRSSIASYEQYF.